This T cell receptor beta chain was recovered during a study of T cell responses to AZD1222 COVID-19 vaccine. Deletions cut 3 bases from V and 0 bases from J, with 13 bases between. The CDR3 runs 16 residues. CDR1 is SEHNR, CDR2 FQNEAQ, per germline (reference sequence). Study conclusions and caveats: Along spike, vaccine-associated CD4 TCRs were found throughout, with dominance at 160-218 and 743-854. After the peak T cell response, and only then, were repertoires sampled.

Regarding this clone: The target antigen is unknown.

Measured with immunoSEQ multiplex PCR; TCRdb has only the in-frame clones, and not every one. The table records approximately 100,000 clones, around 90% of them present only once. This clonotype was obtained from an adult in good health. The sequenced sample was peripheral blood, obtained on day 0 of AZD1222 vaccination. The chain links TRBV7-9 to TRBJ2-3; no clear D. The CDR3 sequence is CASSLSRYESTDTQYF. The CDR3 region has the DNA TGTGCCAGCAGCTTGTCCCGCTATGAAAGCACAGATACGCAGTATTTT.